This T cell receptor (beta chain) comes out of a study of radiation and T cells in renal cell carcinoma. Treatment reported: treatment-naive control, cytoreductive nephrectomy. Germline CDR1 and CDR2: MNHNY and SVGAGI (reference sequence). CDR3 size: 14 residues. V shed 6 bases and J 5 bases; nucleotides not matched to a gene: 9. TCRdb's copy holds only in-frame clones and misses some; the assay was immunoSEQ multiplex PCR. The profile covers some 8,800 clones, with roughly 69% appearing a single time and approximately 20% taken by the ten largest. This sample comprised tumor tissue, obtained from a patient whose treatment was nephrectomy without radiotherapy. This sequence joins TRBV6-6 and TRBJ2-7; 8 positions match TRBD2. This clonotype was obtained from a man in his 60s with renal cell carcinoma. The CDR3: CASSREGVLHEQYF. CDR3 in DNA: TGTGCCAGCAGCCGGGAGGGGGTTTTACACGAGCAGTACTTC.